The 19 T cell receptor beta chains given below trace back to one sample, sequenced in a study of Ad26.COV2.S vaccination and SARS-CoV-2 variants. The sample's treatment: around 19 received Ad26.COV2.S at low or high dose, single or two shots; 5 received placebo; per-sample allocation not given. Collection of samples fell on day 63 after the first vaccine or placebo injection. Repertoires were generated with immunoSEQ multiplex PCR, while TCRdb's copy carries only in-frame clones and drops some. The table records 350,000 to 400,000 clones, around 89% of them present only once. The sample here was peripheral blood, taken in a trial of Ad26.COV2.S vaccine versus placebo. These TCRs come from a person between 18 and 65 years old who received the Ad26.COV2.S COVID-19 vaccine or a placebo.

V gene TRBV19 combines with J gene TRBJ1-5; no definite D call. V was clipped by 5 bases and J by 4 bases, with 9 bases between them. Germline assignment: CDR1 LNHDA and CDR2 SQIVND (reference sequence). This CDR3 has 13 residues. The CDR3 DNA reads TGTGCCAGTAGTCGGCAGCCAAATCAGCCCCAGCATTTT. Encoded protein: CASSRQPNQPQHF.

A word on this clone: This same CDR3 is encoded by further DNA sequences in the sample. The rearrangement uses TRBV18 and TRBJ2-7; the D gene is possibly TRBD1 (5 bases). Trimming took 6 bases from V and 6 from J, leaving 15 bases between them. The CDR3 is 13 residues long. Germline V gene data show CDR1 as KGHSH and CDR2 as LQKENI. The CDR3 coding sequence is TGTGCCAGCTCCCTCAGTGACAGTCGCGAGCAGTACTTC. Translated, it gives CASSLSDSREQYF.

The chain is built from TRBV6-5 and TRBJ2-1; D assignment may be TRBD1 or TRBD2 (5 bases each). Germline V gene sequence: CDR1 MNHEY, CDR2 SVGAGI. The CDR3 is 15 amino acids. Trimming removed 10 bases from V and 0 bases from J, with 16 bases in between. CDR3 nucleotide sequence: TGTGCCAACGGCCGGGACCGTAGCTCCTACAATGAGCAGTTCTTC. Encoded protein: CANGRDRSSYNEQFF.

The chain couples TRBV12-3 or TRBV12-4 to TRBJ1-1, with D maybe TRBD1 (6 bases). The length of the CDR3 is 11 residues. The V gene lost 6 bases and the J gene lost 6 bases, with 8 bases spanning the gap. The CDR3 region is CASRTGPEAFF. The CDR3 DNA is TGTGCCAGCAGGACAGGCCCTGAAGCTTTCTTT.

The chain employs TRBV12-5 and TRBJ2-7; 8 nucleotides agree with TRBD1. This CDR3 has 15 amino acids. V was clipped by 6 bases and J by 4 bases; unmatched bases: 11. From germline, CDR1 is LGHNT and CDR2 FRNRAP. CDR3 in DNA: TGTGCTAGTGGCTCTGGACAGGGCGGATCTTACGAGCAGTACTTC. The encoded protein is CASGSGQGGSYEQYF.

This clone has just one count. The chain links TRBV11-3 to TRBJ1-6, with D perhaps matching TRBD1 (6 bases). The CDR3 covers 15 residues. Per germline, CDR1 SGHNT and CDR2 YENEEA. V was pared by 7 bases and J by 8 bases, with 18 bases between. In nucleotides, the CDR3 is TGTGCCAGCACTCACGGGGGGCGGAGGTATTCACCCCTCCACTTT. It specifies CASTHGGRRYSPLHF.

The chain is built from TRBV5-4 and TRBJ2-1; D is unclear. Germline values: CDR1 SGHNT, CDR2 YYREEE (reference sequence). The ends were cut back, 2 bases at V and 3 bases at J, with 12 bases in the middle. The CDR3 length is 15 residues. The CDR3: CASSFGLIDYNEQFF. CDR3 in DNA: TGTGCCAGCAGCTTTGGATTAATCGACTACAATGAGCAGTTCTTC. The full variable domain, in which reference TRBV5-4 and TRBJ2-1 provide the parts outside the CDR3, is ETGVTQSPTHLIKTRGQQVTLRCSSQSGHNTVSWYQQALGQGPQFIFQYYREEENGRGNFPPRFSGLQFPNYSSELNVNALELDDSALYLCASSFGLIDYNEQFFGPGTRLTVL.

The chain recombines TRBV29-1 with TRBJ2-3; 7 bases agree with TRBD2. The CDR3 loop spans 16 amino acids. Germline lookup yields CDR1 SQVTM and CDR2 ANQGSEA. V lost 3 bases to trimming and J lost 4 bases; unmatched junction nucleotides: 13. CDR3 residues: CSVDDYGREVPDTQYF. The CDR3 DNA reads TGCAGCGTTGATGACTATGGACGGGAGGTGCCAGATACGCAGTATTTT.

CDR3 DNA sequence: TGTGCCAGCACCTCCTCCGGGACTAGCTCCCCCTACGAGCAGTACTTC. Translated: CASTSSGTSSPYEQYF. The rearrangement links TRBV27 to TRBJ2-7, with TRBD2 matching 9 bases. This CDR3 has 16 amino acids. V dropped 7 bases and J dropped 2; count of bases not matched to a gene: 12. Germline V gene data show CDR1 as MNHEY and CDR2 as SMNVEV (reference sequence).

The chain uses TRBV7-2 and TRBJ1-1; D remains unclear. The V and J ends lost 5 bases and 0 bases respectively, with 16 bases between them. The CDR3 length is 16 residues. CDR1 and CDR2 from the germline V gene are SGHTA and FQGNSA. The CDR3 DNA is TGTGCCAGCAGCCCGAGACCGGGGAGAATGAACACTGAAGCTTTCTTT. It specifies CASSPRPGRMNTEAFF.

The chain employs TRBV4-3 and TRBJ2-2; the D is unclear. V was clipped by 0 bases and J by 2 bases, with 10 bases between them. Per the germline V gene, CDR1 is LGHNA and CDR2 is YSLEER. This CDR3 spans 16 amino acids. CDR3 coding DNA: TGCGCCAGCAGCCAAGAACATGGGTCTAACACCGGGGAGCTGTTTTTT. It codes for CASSQEHGSNTGELFF.

The chain recombines TRBV11-3 with TRBJ2-7; a possible D gene is TRBD1 (6 bases). Germline V gene data show CDR1 as SGHNT and CDR2 as YENEEA. V lost 5 bases to trimming and J lost 2 bases, with 19 bases between them. The CDR3 length is 16 residues. CDR3 nucleotide sequence: TGTGCCAGCAGCACCAGGGTCCGGGACACCCCCTACGAGCAGTACTTC. Residues: CASSTRVRDTPYEQYF.

This clone came up once. This chain uses TRBV28 with TRBJ2-7; D remains ambiguous. V was cut by 2 bases and J by 1 base, with 9 bases left in between. The CDR3 is 14 residues long. The germline gives CDR1 MDHEN, CDR2 SYDVKM. The CDR3 here is CASSLKPLSYEQYF. The CDR3 region has the DNA TGTGCCAGCAGTTTAAAGCCCCTGTCCTACGAGCAGTACTTC.

The chain combines TRBV7-6 with TRBJ2-7; TRBD1 aligns across 8 bases. The CDR3 has 15 residues. Germline V gene sequence: CDR1 SGHVS, CDR2 FNYEAQ. Trimming cost V 0 bases and J 3 bases; bases outside gene matches: 4. The CDR3 is CASSLARTGFYEQYF. The CDR3 nucleotides read TGTGCCAGCAGCTTAGCCCGGACAGGGTTCTACGAGCAGTACTTC.

The J gene is TRBJ1-2, the V gene TRBV6-6, with TRBD1 identical over 8 bases. Germline V gives CDR1 MNHNY, CDR2 SVGAGI (reference sequence). This CDR3 is built from 12 residues. V was pared by 4 bases and J by 8 bases, with 3 bases of the junction left unmatched. The CDR3: CASSSDRAGYTF. The CDR3, as DNA: TGTGCCAGCAGTTCGGACAGGGCAGGCTACACCTTC.

The V and J genes are TRBV6-5 and TRBJ1-6; TRBD1 matches 7 bases. The CDR3 runs to 14 residues. V shed 5 bases, J shed 5 bases, and the junction held 3 bases outside the gene matches. Germline V gene sequence: CDR1 MNHEY, CDR2 SVGAGI. The CDR3 DNA reads as TGTGCCAGCAGTCGGGACAGTCATAATTCACCCCTCCACTTT. Its protein is CASSRDSHNSPLHF.

The chain recombines TRBV28 with TRBJ2-2; TRBD2 is a possible D gene (5 bases). Germline-derived CDR1 and CDR2 are MDHEN and SYDVKM. Trimming removed 5 bases at V and 8 bases at J, with 12 bases between. CDR3 size: 13 residues. CDR3 nucleotides: TGTGCCAGCAGTCGGACTGGATGGGGGGAGCTGTTTTTT. Its protein is CASSRTGWGELFF.

J is TRBJ2-2 and V is TRBV4-2; 10 bases match TRBD2. The CDR3 sequence is 17 residues long. Germline V gene lookup returns CDR1 LGHNA and CDR2 YNFKEQ. The trim removed 6 bases at V and 2 bases at J, leaving 9 bases unmatched. CDR3 in amino acids: CASRPQSSGSNTGELFF. The CDR3 bases are TGTGCCAGCAGGCCCCAATCTAGCGGGAGCAACACCGGGGAGCTGTTTTTT.

The chain recombines TRBV19 with TRBJ2-3, with TRBD1 identical over 8 bases. CDR3 length: 14 amino acids. Germline-derived CDR1 and CDR2 are LNHDA and SQIVND (reference sequence). Trimming removed 4 bases from V and 4 bases from J; junction bases left unmatched: 4. CDR3 residues: CASSTTGVADTQYF. DNA for the CDR3: TGTGCCAGTAGTACGACAGGGGTCGCAGATACGCAGTATTTT.